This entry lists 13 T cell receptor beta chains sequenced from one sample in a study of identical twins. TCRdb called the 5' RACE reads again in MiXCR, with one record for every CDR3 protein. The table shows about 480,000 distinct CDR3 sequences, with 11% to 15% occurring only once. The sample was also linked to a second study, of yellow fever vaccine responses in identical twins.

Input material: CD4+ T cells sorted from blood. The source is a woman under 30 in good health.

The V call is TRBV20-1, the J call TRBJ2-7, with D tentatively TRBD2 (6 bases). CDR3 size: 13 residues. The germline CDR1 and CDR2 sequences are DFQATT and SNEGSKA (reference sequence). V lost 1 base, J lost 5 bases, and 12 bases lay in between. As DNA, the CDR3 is TGCAGTGCTAGAGGGGTAGCGGAACACGAGCAGTACTTC. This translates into CSARGVAEHEQYF.

This CDR3 is CASSGVRRETQYF. CDR3 nucleotide sequence: TGTGCCAGCAGTGGCGTGAGGAGGGAGACCCAGTACTTC. The chain uses TRBV6-1 and TRBJ2-5; D is possibly TRBD2 (5 bases). The length of the CDR3 is 13 residues. Trimming removed 4 bases from V and 5 bases from J, with 11 bases in between. CDR1 and CDR2 (germline): MNHNS, SASEGT.

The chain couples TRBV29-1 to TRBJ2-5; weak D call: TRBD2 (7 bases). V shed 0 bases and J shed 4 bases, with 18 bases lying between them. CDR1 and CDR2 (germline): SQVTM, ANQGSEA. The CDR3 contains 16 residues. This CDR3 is CSVEDPRGGGGETQYF. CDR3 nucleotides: TGCAGCGTTGAAGATCCGAGGGGGGGAGGTGGAGAGACCCAGTACTTC.

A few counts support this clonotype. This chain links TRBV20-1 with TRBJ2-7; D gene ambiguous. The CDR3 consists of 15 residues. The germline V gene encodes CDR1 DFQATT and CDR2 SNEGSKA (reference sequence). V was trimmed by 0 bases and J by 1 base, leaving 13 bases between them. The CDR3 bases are TGCAGTGCTAGAGAGCAGCCCAAGGTATCCTACGAGCAGTACTTC. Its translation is CSAREQPKVSYEQYF.

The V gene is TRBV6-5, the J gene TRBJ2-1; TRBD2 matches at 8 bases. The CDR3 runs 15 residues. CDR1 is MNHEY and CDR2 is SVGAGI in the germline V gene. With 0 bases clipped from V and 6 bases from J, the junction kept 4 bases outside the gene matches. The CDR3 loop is CASSYSGLAINEQFF. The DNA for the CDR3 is TGTGCCAGCAGTTACTCCGGACTAGCTATCAATGAGCAGTTCTTC.

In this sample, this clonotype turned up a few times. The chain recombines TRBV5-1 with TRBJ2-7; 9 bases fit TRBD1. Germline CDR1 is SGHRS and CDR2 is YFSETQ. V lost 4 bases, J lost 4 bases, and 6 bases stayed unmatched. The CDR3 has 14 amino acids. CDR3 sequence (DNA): TGCGCCAGCAGCGGAACAGGGGGCAAGTACGAGCAGTACTTC. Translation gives CASSGTGGKYEQYF.

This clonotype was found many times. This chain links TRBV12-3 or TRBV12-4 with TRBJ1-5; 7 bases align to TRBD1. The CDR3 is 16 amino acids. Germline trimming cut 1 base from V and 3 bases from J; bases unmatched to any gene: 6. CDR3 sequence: CASSLDRGNPNQPQHF. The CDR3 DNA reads TGTGCCAGCAGTTTAGACAGGGGAAACCCCAATCAGCCCCAGCATTTT.

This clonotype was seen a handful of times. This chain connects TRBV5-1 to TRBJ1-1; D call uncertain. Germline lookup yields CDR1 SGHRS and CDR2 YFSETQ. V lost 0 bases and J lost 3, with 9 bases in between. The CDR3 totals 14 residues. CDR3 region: CASSLAFGDTEAFF. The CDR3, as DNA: TGCGCCAGCAGCTTGGCGTTCGGTGACACTGAAGCTTTCTTT.

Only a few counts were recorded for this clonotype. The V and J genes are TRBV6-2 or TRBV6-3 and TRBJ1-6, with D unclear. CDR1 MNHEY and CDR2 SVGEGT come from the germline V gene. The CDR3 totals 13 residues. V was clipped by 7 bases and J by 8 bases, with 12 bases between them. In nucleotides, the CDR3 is TGTGCCAGCACCCAAGTACAAGATTCACCCCTCCACTTT. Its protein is CASTQVQDSPLHF.

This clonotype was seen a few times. Here the CDR3 reads CASSLRAGVLRETQYF. CDR3 DNA sequence: TGTGCCAGCAGCTTAAGGGCGGGGGTACTTCGAGAGACCCAGTACTTC. V usage is TRBV13 and J usage is TRBJ2-5; 7 bases are a match to TRBD2. The V gene end was trimmed by 2 bases and the J gene end by 4 bases; junction bases not matched to a gene: 10. This CDR3 comprises 16 residues. Germline V gene lookup returns CDR1 PRHDT and CDR2 FYEKMQ (reference sequence).

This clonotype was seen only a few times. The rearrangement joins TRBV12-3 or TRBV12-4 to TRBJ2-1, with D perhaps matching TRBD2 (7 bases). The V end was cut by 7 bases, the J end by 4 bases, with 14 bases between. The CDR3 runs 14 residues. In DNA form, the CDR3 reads TGTGCCAGCACCCTTAGGGGGGGATACAATGAGCAGTTCTTC. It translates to CASTLRGGYNEQFF.

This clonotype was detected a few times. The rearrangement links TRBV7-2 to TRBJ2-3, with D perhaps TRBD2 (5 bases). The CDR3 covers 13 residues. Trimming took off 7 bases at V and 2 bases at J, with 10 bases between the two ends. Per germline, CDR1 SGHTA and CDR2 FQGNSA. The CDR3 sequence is CASNKLVTDTQYF. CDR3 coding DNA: TGTGCCAGCAACAAACTAGTCACAGATACGCAGTATTTT.

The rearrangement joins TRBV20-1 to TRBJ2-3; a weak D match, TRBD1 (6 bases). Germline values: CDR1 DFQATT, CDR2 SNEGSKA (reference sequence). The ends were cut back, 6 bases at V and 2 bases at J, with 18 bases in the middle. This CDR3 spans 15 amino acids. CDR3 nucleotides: TGCAGTGCCTCACCCCAGGGGCGCCCCACAGATACGCAGTATTTT. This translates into CSASPQGRPTDTQYF.